This T cell receptor (beta chain) was profiled in a study of neurological immune-mediated disorders. This clonotype was counted at least ten times. The sample's time point: longitudinal time-point 1 (baseline). Unsorted libraries used 2 million PBMCs kept at -80 degrees C. Germline loops: CDR1 SGHTA, CDR2 FQGNSA. This CDR3 is 17 amino acids long. V trimming: 5 bases; J trimming: 1 base; junction bases outside the gene matches: 11. TCRdb reprocessed the 5' RACE reads via MiXCR and lists one record per CDR3 protein. The repertoire includes under 90,000 distinct CDR3 sequences, approximately 10% of them detected once, and 8.5% to 10% sits in the top ten.

The clonotype originates from a man aged 25 to 40 in good health. The sequenced material came from PBMCs. The rearrangement uses TRBV7-2 and TRBJ2-7; TRBD2 agrees at 10 bases. CDR3 in DNA: TGTGCCAGCAGCCCGAGGACTAGCGGAGCCGTTTCCTACGAGCAGTACTTC. It encodes CASSPRTSGAVSYEQYF.